The rows below give T cell receptor beta chains drawn from one sample of a study of identical twins. TCRdb passed the 5' RACE reads through MiXCR, listing each CDR3 protein once. The sample consists of fewer than 650,000 distinct CDR3 sequences, just over 7% of them appearing once. These records were also assigned to another study, of yellow fever vaccine responses in identical twins.

Sequences were obtained from PBMCs. The receptors stem from a woman between 18 and 30 years old in good health. The CDR3 runs from the conserved cysteine through the conserved F or W. A D gene is named only where the DNA matches it firmly. Not all rows give a size; the values are once, few, many and, for expanded clones, a class.

many | TRBJ2-3 | . | TRBV24-1 | CATSAPSGTQYF | TGTGCCACCAGTGCCCCCAGCGGTACGCAGTATTTT
. | TRBJ2-7 | TRBD1 | TRBV6-1 | CASSQRQGMFEQYF | TGTGCCAGCAGCCAGAGACAGGGAATGTTCGAGCAGTACTTC
many | TRBJ2-7 | . | TRBV28 | CASSLWATPPYEQYF | TGTGCCAGCAGTTTATGGGCTACTCCCCCCTACGAGCAGTACTTC
. | TRBJ2-5 | . | TRBV11-1 | CASSLNQGRPGGETQYF | TGTGCCAGCAGCTTAAACCAGGGACGGCCAGGGGGGGAGACCCAGTACTTC
. | TRBJ2-1 | TRBD2 | TRBV7-9 | CASSYGTRVYNEQFF | TGTGCCAGCAGTTACGGGACTAGAGTCTACAATGAGCAGTTCTTC
many | TRBJ2-7 | TRBD2 | TRBV10-3 | CATLGTSGRNYEQYF | TGTGCCACCCTCGGGACTAGCGGGAGGAACTACGAGCAGTACTTC
. | TRBJ2-2 | . | TRBV5-1 | CASTTTPRGSDTGELFF | TGCGCCAGCACAACGACCCCACGGGGTTCAGACACCGGGGAGCTGTTTTTT
many | TRBJ2-7 | . | TRBV12-3/TRBV12-4 | CASSLMGYEQYF | TGTGCCAGCAGTTTAATGGGATACGAGCAGTACTTC
few | TRBJ2-7 | . | TRBV29-1 | CSAGGDRSYEQYF | TGCAGCGCGGGGGGGGACAGATCCTACGAGCAGTACTTC
few | TRBJ2-1 | . | TRBV29-1 | CSVEEGHDEQFF | TGCAGCGTTGAAGAGGGGCACGATGAGCAGTTCTTC
many | TRBJ2-3 | . | TRBV5-1 | CASSLAQLATDTQYF | TGCGCCAGCAGCTTGGCCCAGCTTGCCACAGATACGCAGTATTTT
. | TRBJ2-2 | . | TRBV7-8 | CASSLVQNRNTGELFF | TGTGCCAGCAGCTTAGTTCAGAACAGAAACACCGGGGAGCTGTTTTTT
few | TRBJ1-1 | TRBD1 | TRBV12-5 | CASGSQDRVKTEAFF | TGTGCTAGTGGTTCACAGGACAGGGTAAAAACTGAAGCTTTCTTT
few | TRBJ2-2 | TRBD1 | TRBV5-5 | CASSSTGTVNTGELFF | TGTGCCAGCAGCTCCACCGGGACAGTGAACACCGGGGAGCTGTTTTTT
many | TRBJ1-1 | . | TRBV10-3 | CAISVSRAEAFF | TGTGCCATCAGTGTCTCGAGGGCTGAAGCTTTCTTT